Each of the 23 T cell receptor beta chains below was sequenced from the same sample in a study of cytomegalovirus exposure and HLA in healthy donors. The study ran its PCR with 60 Vbeta and 13 Jbeta primers. Profiling relied on immunoSEQ multiplex PCR, and the TCRdb table lists in-frame clones only, not all of them. In the table there are fewer than 200,000 clones, 77% of which are singletons. Sequenced input: PBMCs. The receptors come from a woman aged 35 to 49 in good health and CMV-seropositive.

This clone is a singleton in its sample. The genes are TRBV5-1 and TRBJ2-5; 11 nucleotides agree with TRBD1. Germline V CDR1 and CDR2: SGHRS, YFSETQ. There are 19 residues in the CDR3. The V segment lost 0 bases and the J segment 2 bases; nucleotides outside the gene matches: 12. CDR3 in DNA: TGCGCCAGCAGCTTGGCCATATCCGGGACAGGGGGGATACAAGAGACCCAGTACTTC. Protein product: CASSLAISGTGGIQETQYF.

The chain recombines TRBV29-1 with TRBJ2-3; 11 positions agree with TRBD2. Germline trimming cut 4 bases from V and 2 bases from J; bases unmatched to any gene: 5. Germline lookup yields CDR1 SQVTM and CDR2 ANQGSEA. The CDR3 totals 15 residues. In DNA form, the CDR3 reads TGCAGCGTTGGCGGGACTAGCGGCGCCACAGATACGCAGTATTTT. Translation gives CSVGGTSGATDTQYF.

The chain recombines TRBV7-2 with TRBJ2-1, with 7 bases that match TRBD2. Germline assignment: CDR1 SGHTA and CDR2 FQGNSA. The CDR3 spans 13 residues. The trim removed 5 bases at V and 10 bases at J, leaving 8 bases unmatched. As DNA, the CDR3 is TGTGCCAGCAGCCGGGACTACCCACGCGAGCAGTTCTTC. Translating gives CASSRDYPREQFF.

The V call is TRBV5-1, the J call TRBJ2-1; TRBD2 agrees at 11 bases. The germline CDR1 and CDR2 sequences are SGHRS and YFSETQ. CDR3 length: 16 amino acids. The trim removed 4 bases at V and 1 base at J, leaving 4 bases unmatched. CDR3 sequence (DNA): TGCGCCAGCAGCATACTAGCGGGAGCATCCTACAATGAGCAGTTCTTC. Translation: CASSILAGASYNEQFF.

J is TRBJ2-2 and V is TRBV25-1, with a possible D match to TRBD2 (6 bases). The V end was cut by 5 bases, the J end by 4 bases, with 11 bases between. This CDR3 has 14 residues. Germline V gives CDR1 MGHDK, CDR2 SYGVNS. CDR3 region: CASSTSGGTGELFF. CDR3 nucleotides: TGTGCCAGCAGTACTTCCGGGGGCACCGGGGAGCTGTTTTTT.

For this clone: Mismatch with germline at one junction end may stem from a read error. V and J are TRBV28 and TRBJ1-4; D not certain. There are 14 residues in the CDR3. Germline V lookup: CDR1 MDHEN, CDR2 SYDVKM. CDR3 protein: CASSLPGRHEELFF. The CDR3 DNA reads as TGTGCCAGCAGTTTACCGGGAAGGCATGAAGAACTGTTTTTT.

The chain is built from TRBV5-1 and TRBJ2-5; a possible D gene is TRBD1 (6 bases). Gene TRBJ2-7 matches the end of the DNA better, so the J call may be wrong. Germline assignment: CDR1 SGHRS and CDR2 YFSETQ. The CDR3 length is 13 residues. CDR3 in amino acids: CASSGQGLYEQYF. The CDR3 DNA reads TGCGCCAGCAGCGGGCAGGGGCTATACGAGCAGTACTTC.

V is TRBV10-3 and J is TRBJ1-6; TRBD1 might be the D (6 bases). Trimming removed 2 bases from V and 7 bases from J, with 15 bases in between. Germline V lookup: CDR1 ENHRY, CDR2 SYGVKD. CDR3 size: 16 residues. Here the CDR3 reads CAISERGGGQNSPLHF. The CDR3 DNA follows: TGTGCCATCAGTGAGCGAGGGGGAGGGCAGAATTCACCCCTCCACTTT.

This clone was counted a few times. The V and J genes are TRBV30 and TRBJ1-5; TRBD1 matches at 7 bases. The germline V gene has CDR1 GTSNPN and CDR2 SVGIG (reference sequence). CDR3 length: 15 residues. Germline trimming cut 0 bases from V and 2 bases from J; bases unmatched to any gene: 4. The CDR3 bases are TGTGCCTGGAGTGTACAAGGGGGCGGCAATCAGCCCCAGCATTTT. It translates to CAWSVQGGGNQPQHF. The complete variable domain, with remaining parts taken from reference TRBV30 and TRBJ1-5, reads SQTIHQWPATLVQPVGSPLSLECTVEGTSNPNLYWYRQAAGRGLQLLFYSVGIGQISSEVPQNLSASRPQDRQFILSSKKLLLSDSGFYLCAWSVQGGGNQPQHFGDGTRLSIL.

This sequence joins TRBV9 and TRBJ2-5, with 14 bases lining up with TRBD2. This CDR3 region has 16 residues. Germline trimming cut 4 bases from V and 5 bases from J; bases unmatched to any gene: 7. The germline gives CDR1 SGDLS, CDR2 YYNGEE. CDR3 protein: CASSPGLAGGLETQYF. CDR3 DNA sequence: TGTGCCAGCAGCCCTGGACTAGCGGGGGGCCTGGAGACCCAGTACTTC.

The genes are TRBV10-3 and TRBJ1-5, with 7 bases matching TRBD1. Germline V lookup: CDR1 ENHRY, CDR2 SYGVKD. The ends lost 10 bases at V and 3 bases at J; junction bases unmatched: 6. The CDR3 length is 13 residues. The CDR3 protein is CATTTGANQPQHF. Here the CDR3 DNA reads TGTGCCACGACAACAGGGGCCAATCAGCCCCAGCATTTT.

The genes are TRBV7-4 and TRBJ1-5, with D hard to call. This CDR3 is 12 amino acids long. Germline V gives CDR1 SGHVT, CDR2 SQSDAQ. Between the trimmed V and J ends, which lost 2 bases and 8 bases, there was a span of 7 bases. The CDR3 DNA reads as TGTGCCAGCAGCTTACGTCGGGAGCCCCAGCATTTT. As protein: CASSLRREPQHF.

This clone showed up just once. This rearrangement joins TRBV19 to TRBJ2-1; no clear D gene. Trimming took 1 base from V and 0 from J, leaving 13 bases between them. CDR3 size: 17 residues. Looked up from germline, CDR1 is LNHDA and CDR2 is SQIVND (reference sequence). This chain's CDR3 is CASSIGGLPSSYNEQFF. CDR3 in DNA: TGTGCCAGTAGTATAGGCGGCCTACCGAGCTCCTACAATGAGCAGTTCTTC.

This clone was recorded once. The chain recombines TRBV6-6 with TRBJ2-7, with D tentatively TRBD2 (7 bases). Germline V gene sequence: CDR1 MNHNY, CDR2 SVGAGI (reference sequence). This CDR3 region has 14 residues. Trimming left V 6 bases short and J 6 bases short, with 18 bases between. CDR3 DNA: TGTGCCAGCAGGGCAGGGGTCTGGGAGGGCGAGCAGTACTTC. Translation gives CASRAGVWEGEQYF.

As DNA, the CDR3 is TGTGCCAGCAGCCCTGGACTAGCCGTAGATACGCAGTATTTT. It encodes CASSPGLAVDTQYF. The genes are TRBV9 and TRBJ2-3; 8 positions match TRBD2. Germline values: CDR1 SGDLS, CDR2 YYNGEE. This CDR3 comprises 14 residues. Trimming cost V 4 bases and J 5 bases; bases outside gene matches: 6.

V gene TRBV28 combines with J gene TRBJ2-5; the D gene is possibly TRBD2 (6 bases). This CDR3 spans 15 amino acids. Trimming pared 7 bases from V and 5 bases from J, leaving 20 bases between. Germline values: CDR1 MDHEN, CDR2 SYDVKM. The chain's CDR3 is CASNTPQGGGETQYF. The CDR3 DNA reads as TGTGCCAGCAATACCCCTCAGGGAGGAGGGGAGACCCAGTACTTC. The whole variable domain, remainder taken from reference TRBV28 and TRBJ2-5, is DVKVTQSSRYLVKRTGEKVFLECVQDMDHENMFWYRQDPGLGLRLIYFSYDVKMKEKGDIPEGYSVSREKKERFSLILESASTNQTSMYLCASNTPQGGGETQYFGPGTRLLVL.

Regarding this clone: The junction and the germline gene differ at one end; a read error may be behind it. The gene calls are TRBV11-2 and TRBJ2-7, with TRBD1 identical over 9 bases. The CDR3 has 12 amino acids. Germline V gene lookup returns CDR1 SGHAT and CDR2 FQNNGV. CDR3: CASSSVGGQGKF. CDR3 nucleotides: TGTGCCAGCAGCTCTGTTGGGGGACAGGGAAAGTTC.

The chain uses TRBV19 and TRBJ1-4; TRBD1 aligns across 9 bases. The V gene's germline CDR1 is LNHDA and CDR2 SQIVND (reference sequence). CDR3 length: 15 residues. J gave up 8 bases and V 1 base, and 5 bases lay outside the gene matches. The CDR3 bases are TGTGCCAGTAGTATAGCTGGGACAGGGAAAGAAAAACTGTTTTTT. Residues: CASSIAGTGKEKLFF.

This clone was counted a few times. The chain links TRBV9 to TRBJ2-5; D is unresolved. The germline V gene encodes CDR1 SGDLS and CDR2 YYNGEE. Trimming shortened V by 4 bases and J by 5 bases, and 12 bases separated the two germline ends. The CDR3 length is 13 residues. The CDR3 nucleotides are TGTGCCAGCAGCCCACTGCTGGAGGAGACCCAGTACTTC. Protein sequence: CASSPLLEETQYF.

This rearrangement joins TRBV6-6 to TRBJ1-1; D is uncertain. The CDR3 runs 15 residues. Trimming cost V 4 bases and J 0 bases, with 12 bases left between them. Germline lookup yields CDR1 MNHNY and CDR2 SVGAGI (reference sequence). The CDR3 reads CASSLTESMNTEAFF. CDR3 sequence (DNA): TGTGCCAGCAGTTTAACAGAGTCTATGAACACTGAAGCTTTCTTT.

The chain links TRBV4-2 to TRBJ2-5, with 10 bases fitting TRBD1. Germline V gives CDR1 LGHNA, CDR2 YNFKEQ. The CDR3 runs 14 residues. V was pared by 4 bases and J by 5 bases, with 4 bases of the junction left unmatched. The CDR3: CASSPGTGEETQYF. The CDR3 DNA is TGTGCCAGCAGCCCTGGGACAGGGGAGGAGACCCAGTACTTC.

This clone has only a few counts. V usage is TRBV4-3 and J usage is TRBJ2-4, with a tentative D call TRBD1 (6 bases). The V gene's germline CDR1 is LGHNA and CDR2 YSLEER. Trimming took 0 bases from V and 7 from J, leaving 10 bases between them. The CDR3 spans 14 residues. CDR3 in amino acids: CASSQDGQGNIQYF. The CDR3 region has the DNA TGCGCCAGCAGCCAAGATGGGCAGGGGAACATTCAGTACTTC.

The CDR3 bases are TGTGCCAGCAGTTTACGACAGTTGAACACTGAAGCTTTCTTT. This codes for CASSLRQLNTEAFF. The V call is TRBV27, the J call TRBJ1-1; D might be TRBD1 (5 bases). Trimming stripped 2 bases from V and 0 bases from J, with 7 bases between. CDR3 size: 14 residues. Germline loops: CDR1 MNHEY, CDR2 SMNVEV (reference sequence).